Sequencing of this T cell receptor (beta chain) was carried out in a study of CXCR3-negative and CXCR3-positive naive CD8 T cells (dated by TCRdb to between 2019 and 2020). Regarding the research as a whole: In total, some 140 million TRB reads were obtained, which works out to roughly 1.5 +/- 0.3 million reads per library. Data from about 10 donors, pooled across two independent experiments, went into the diversity and physicochemical repertoire analyses. The TRBV-TRBJ cluster analysis covered naive subsets from a handful of donors and memory cells from 3 donors. The full study reports these points: Surface CD5, linked to self-reactivity in mice, was comparable between naive subsets; TCR interaction strength was therefore also inferred from TRB CDR3 physicochemical properties. Repertoire diversity was comparably high in both naive subsets but much lower in memory CD8+ T cells. Because CXCR3 expression was partially decreased after cryopreservation, freshly isolated PBMCs were used for most assays. Compared with CXCR3-negative naive cells, CXCR3-positive naive cells had TRB CDR3s with higher hydrophobicity (lower Kidera factor 4), lower energy, and higher strength and volume indices. Similar TRBV-TRBJ usage was shown by naive CXCR3-negative and CXCR3-positive cells from the same donor, whereas distinct patterns were shown by memory cells.

For each CD8+ T cell subset, flow sorting was done in triplicate, and a few hundred thousand cells per subset went directly into RLT lysis buffer. To keep memory contaminants out, a stringent definition of naive CD8+ T cells was applied: CD45RO-CCR7+CD27+CD95-. Using standard density gradient centrifugation, peripheral blood mononuclear cells were isolated from buffy coats. Naive CXCR3-negative and CXCR3-positive CD8+ T cells were flow-sorted using a FACSAria III. Total RNA was extracted from sorted cells using an RNeasy Mini Kit. Reads for this sample came from a NextSeq 550. The Human TCR Profiling Kit (MiLaboratory) was used to prepare UMI-labeled 5' RACE TRB cDNA libraries. The full amount of extracted RNA was used for cDNA synthesis, and the full amount of resulting cDNA was used for PCR amplification. Libraries were prepared in parallel with an identical number of PCR cycles. As for the authors' bioinformatics: With a minimum of two reads required per UMI, MIGEC and MiXCR pulled out about 50,000 +/- 10,000 unique UMI-labeled TRB cDNA molecules from each library. Each library averaged roughly 36,000 +/- 9,600 functional in-frame TRB CDR3 nucleotide clonotypes without stop codons. Diversity metrics, including normalized Shannon-Wiener and Chao1, were computed in VDJtools after downsampling to 5000 UMI-labeled TRB molecules per sample. Clonotype-size-weighted physicochemical properties of the central five CDR3 residues (interaction energy, strength, volume and Kidera factor 4) were computed in VDJtools. Reads reprocessed by TCRdb are summarized as one entry per CDR3 protein sequence, and DNA is absent. The V and J calls, along with clone size, are taken from TCRdb and not from the paper's own processing. In this sample's table one finds approximately 88,000 distinct CDR3 sequences. Around 0.58% of the sample is taken by the ten largest.

The CDR3 measures 14 amino acids from cysteine to phenylalanine. The entry carries no DNA sequence. CDR1 and CDR2, looked up from the germline V gene (reference sequence), are DFQATT and SNEGSKA. In the case of this clonotype: What antigen it recognizes has not been identified.

The V gene is TRBV20-1 and the J gene is TRBJ2-2. This clonotype originated in a human donor in good health. Some clones in this sample may be carry-over from other donors' samples. Sequencing was performed on naive CXCR3+ CD8+ T cells from blood. Per the publication, the cell subset or site label means: CD45RO-CCR7+CD27+CD95- naive CD8+ T cells expressing CXCR3 (TNR3+). The CDR3 protein sequence reads: CSASGVWNTGELFF.